These T cell receptor beta chains were read from a single sample in a study of T cells in Graves' hyperthyroidism and ophthalmopathy. TCRdb redid the calling of the multiplex PCR reads with MiXCR, one entry per CDR3 protein. The data show some 250,000 distinct CDR3 sequences, roughly 15% seen once. Source material: blood. These receptors all stem from a woman in her forties or fifties with Graves' hyperthyroidism that later progressed to Graves' ophthalmopathy. CDR3s leave out the opening cysteine and the closing phenylalanine or tryptophan.

V,J,CDR3
TRBV20-1,TRBJ2-7,SARRGTGAYEQY
TRBV6-5,TRBJ2-1,ASSYPGGDEQF
TRBV4-2,TRBJ2-7,ASSQPPGQGRDEQY
TRBV2,TRBJ2-1,ASSEGSNEQF
TRBV6-1,TRBJ1-4,ASSNGGVSNEKLF
TRBV5-1,TRBJ2-7,ASSSNLGMGYEQY
TRBV6-1,TRBJ2-7,ASSYRDREAEQY
TRBV2,TRBJ2-2,ASSTSGRTTGELF
TRBV6-1,TRBJ1-2,ASSRGDGPYGYT
TRBV6-1,TRBJ1-1,ASSDGLWGEGAF
TRBV7-9,TRBJ2-1,ASSSMYSPHNEQF
TRBV20-1,TRBJ2-7,SAGSGRGTYEQY
TRBV7-9,TRBJ2-7,ASSWGANSYEQY
TRBV3-1,TRBJ1-1,ASSPGFMNTEAF
TRBV24-1,TRBJ1-4,ATSSPGANEKLF
TRBV19,TRBJ2-6,ASSLYWFSGANVLT
TRBV2,TRBJ2-3,ASSEGPADTQY
TRBV18,TRBJ1-1,ASSPGQGFEAF
TRBV18,TRBJ2-6,ASSPNSNRAWAGANVLT
TRBV4-1,TRBJ2-3,ASSQAGLGGTIADTQY
TRBV7-9,TRBJ2-1,ASRNLGEEQF
TRBV20-1,TRBJ2-7,SAMSYEQY
TRBV24-1,TRBJ2-7,ATSDGQGTSYEQY
TRBV20-1,TRBJ2-4,SARDYGGAKNIQY
TRBV2,TRBJ1-2,ASSEGLEQLYGYT
TRBV11-1,TRBJ2-1,ASSPDRYNEQF
TRBV12-3/TRBV12-4,TRBJ2-7,ASSPGHFPNEQY
TRBV28,TRBJ2-1,ASSLTSQGYNEQF
TRBV20-1,TRBJ1-5,SARTHGSSNQPQH
TRBV20-1,TRBJ2-5,SARGPPRRGAGETQY
TRBV9,TRBJ2-1,ASSSGTRTFNEQF
TRBV20-1,TRBJ1-4,SARIREKLF
TRBV5-1,TRBJ1-4,ASQFSSNEKLF
TRBV20-1,TRBJ2-1,SARAPGGSDEQF
TRBV28,TRBJ2-7,ASSLGGKVNEQY
TRBV25-1,TRBJ2-1,ASMGSGANEQF